This is a list of T cell receptor beta chains from one sample in a study of blood T cell repertoires in COVID-19. Clones were read by immunoSEQ multiplex PCR, and TCRdb kept only the in-frame ones, dropping some. The sample lists over 100,000 clones; 84% were seen once. The sequencing input was peripheral blood. The receptors come from a man aged 40-49 years with active or convalescent COVID-19. Each CDR3 is given with its conserved first and last residue. A D gene is named only where the DNA matches it firmly. Clone size is given for some rows only: seen once, a few or many times, or a class if the clone is expanded.

j_gene	d_gene	v_gene	abundance	CDR3aa	CDR3nt
TRBJ1-2	TRBD1	TRBV3-1/TRBV3-2	NA	CASSQKQGKGYGYTF	TGTGCCAGCAGCCAAAAACAGGGGAAGGGCTATGGCTACACCTTC
TRBJ2-5	NA	TRBV7-9	NA	CASSLNTGQETQYF	TGTGCCAGCAGCTTAAATACAGGCCAAGAGACCCAGTACTTC
TRBJ1-5	NA	TRBV6-2/TRBV6-3	NA	CASSGQFNQPQHF	TGTGCCAGCAGCGGTCAGTTCAATCAGCCCCAGCATTTT
TRBJ1-1	TRBD1	TRBV6-5	few	CASSYRQGSTEAFF	TGTGCCAGCAGTTACCGACAGGGTAGCACTGAAGCTTTCTTT
TRBJ2-7	NA	TRBV5-4	NA	CASSVDLQGNEQYF	TGTGCCAGCAGCGTTGATCTTCAGGGGAACGAGCAGTACTTC
TRBJ1-1	NA	TRBV6-4	NA	CASSEKGTNTEAFF	TGTGCCAGCAGTGAGAAGGGGACAAACACTGAAGCTTTCTTT
TRBJ1-1	NA	TRBV12-3/TRBV12-4	NA	CASSPGTGTPFF	TGTGCCAGCAGTCCGGGAACCGGCACGCCTTTCTTT
TRBJ1-1	TRBD1	TRBV7-8	once	CASSLGTGTTEAFF	TGTGCCAGCAGCTTAGGGACAGGGACCACTGAAGCTTTCTTT
TRBJ1-1	NA	TRBV14	NA	CASSRGETEAFF	TGTGCCAGCAGCCGGGGGGAGACTGAAGCTTTCTTT
TRBJ1-5	NA	TRBV18	NA	CASSPGAGSNQPQHF	TGTGCCAGCTCACCTGGGGCGGGGAGCAATCAGCCCCAGCATTTT
TRBJ2-1	NA	TRBV24-1	NA	CATSFNNEQFF	TGTGCCACCAGTTTTAACAATGAGCAGTTCTTC
TRBJ2-1	TRBD1	TRBV7-6	NA	CASSPDRGHNEQFF	TGTGCCAGCAGCCCGGACAGGGGACACAATGAGCAGTTCTTC
TRBJ1-5	TRBD1	TRBV7-2	NA	CASSLTGTGNQPQHF	TGTGCCAGCAGCCTCACCGGGACAGGGAATCAGCCCCAGCATTTT
TRBJ1-1	NA	TRBV6-1	NA	CASSELTAAEAFF	TGTGCCAGCAGTGAACTAACAGCGGCTGAAGCTTTCTTT
TRBJ1-2	TRBD1	TRBV29-1	NA	CSSTRQGFNYGYTF	TGCAGCTCAACCCGACAGGGGTTTAACTATGGCTACACCTTC
TRBJ2-3	TRBD2	TRBV7-9	NA	CASSFGGSTDTQYF	TGTGCCAGCAGCTTCGGGGGGAGCACAGATACGCAGTATTTT
TRBJ1-1	TRBD1	TRBV20-1	NA	CSASPGQLNTEAFF	TGCAGTGCTAGTCCGGGACAGCTGAACACTGAAGCTTTCTTT
TRBJ1-1	NA	TRBV7-9	NA	CASSVQGMNTEAFF	TGTGCCAGCAGCGTACAGGGCATGAACACTGAAGCTTTCTTT
TRBJ1-3	NA	TRBV7-2	NA	CASSQGSSGNTIYF	TGTGCCAGCAGCCAGGGGTCTTCTGGAAACACCATATATTTT
TRBJ1-4	TRBD1	TRBV5-1	NA	CASSFHRGTTNEKLFF	TGCGCCAGCAGCTTCCACAGGGGCACAACTAATGAAAAACTGTTTTTT
TRBJ1-2	NA	TRBV6-5	NA	CASTLGQRYGYTF	TGTGCCAGCACCCTTGGACAGCGCTATGGCTACACCTTC
TRBJ1-6	NA	TRBV9	NA	CASSVLSTGSSPLHF	TGTGCCAGCAGCGTACTTTCGACGGGAAGTTCACCCCTCCACTTT
TRBJ2-3	NA	TRBV7-5	NA	CVRSSGFRSTDTQYF	TGTGTCAGAAGCTCGGGGTTTCGGAGCACAGATACGCAGTATTTT
TRBJ2-1	TRBD1	TRBV29-1	NA	CSVEDEVRGPGNEQFF	TGCAGCGTTGAAGATGAGGTCAGGGGGCCGGGAAATGAGCAGTTCTTC
TRBJ1-6	NA	TRBV2	NA	CASTGESSYNSPLHF	TGTGCCAGTACCGGGGAGAGCTCCTATAATTCACCCCTCCACTTT
TRBJ2-1	TRBD1	TRBV18	once	CASSPTGVNEQFF	TGTGCCAGCTCACCAACAGGGGTTAATGAGCAGTTCTTC
TRBJ1-1	NA	TRBV6-5	once	CATQERMNTEAFF	TGTGCCACCCAGGAACGGATGAACACTGAAGCTTTCTTT
TRBJ2-7	TRBD1	TRBV11-3	NA	CASSFGGRGREQYF	TGTGCCAGCAGCTTCGGCGGCAGGGGGCGCGAGCAGTACTTC
TRBJ2-1	NA	TRBV29-1	NA	CSAAVYNEQFF	TGCAGCGCCGCGGTCTACAATGAGCAGTTCTTC
TRBJ2-7	NA	TRBV3-1/TRBV3-2	NA	CASSPTLGGEQYF	TGTGCCAGCAGCCCCACCCTCGGGGGCGAGCAGTACTTC